This T cell receptor (beta chain) comes out of a study of identical twins. Study-wide points: Twin-shared out-of-frame alpha sequences were enriched for low generation probability.

The trim removed 2 bases at V and 6 bases at J, leaving 2 bases unmatched. CDR3 length: 13 amino acids. Template switching supplied a universal primer site; unique molecular identifiers were carried on the cDNA. TCRdb independently ran MiXCR on the 5' RACE reads; one entry per CDR3 protein. Counted here are about 690,000 distinct CDR3 sequences, approximately 21% occurring once; the ten biggest clones make up about 4.3%. Concerning this clonotype itself: Its antigen is unidentified.

The data also belong to a second study, concerning T cells expressing NK-cell markers. That work contributes: Researchers got TCR beta repertoires out of sorted CD3+CD56+NKG2C+, CD3+CD56+NKG2C- and CD3+CD56-NKG2C+ T cells. In more than five donors, dominant CD3+CD56+NKG2C+ clonotypes ranked among the top 10 CD8+ clonotypes.

The chain has TRBV12-3 or TRBV12-4 and TRBJ1-1; TRBD1 agrees at 8 bases. What was sequenced was PBMCs. The sequence came from a woman aged 18-35 years in good health. The CDR3 nucleotides are TGTGCCAGCAGTTTAAGGACAGGGTCTGAAGCTTTCTTT. Protein: CASSLRTGSEAFF.